Reported below is one TCR beta chain. The authors' processing: Nucleated cell counts were estimated from reference gene primer amplification. Only in-frame clones appear in the TCRdb table, and some are missing; sequencing was by immunoSEQ multiplex PCR. For V, J and clone size, that table is used; D and trimming come from the DNA. The data show about 160,000 clones, 85% seen once. This record belongs to a study of blood T cell repertoires in COVID-19. Study overall: Whether acute or convalescent, the COVID-19 samples came from the United States, Italy and Spain. PBMCs, B-cell-depleted T cells, or T cells were the source of the cDNA or gDNA that made up the material.

Seattle's cohort entered during active infection and was followed longitudinally. With 0 bases clipped from V and 11 bases from J, the junction kept 18 bases outside the gene matches. The CDR3 totals 19 residues. CDR1 is SGHRS and CDR2 is YFSETQ in the germline V gene. The chain uses TRBV5-1 and TRBJ1-4; 11 bases agree with TRBD1. The sequence derives from a woman between 45 and 65 years old with COVID-19, enrolled during active disease. The source material was peripheral blood. Here the CDR3 DNA reads TGCGCCAGCAGCTTGGCCATTTGGACAGGGGGCGGCCTTACAGGGAAACTGTTTTTT. This codes for CASSLAIWTGGGLTGKLFF. Full variable domain (rest looked up from reference TRBV5-1 and TRBJ1-4): KAGVTQTPRYLIKTRGQQVTLSCSPISGHRSVSWYQQTPGQGLQFLFEYFSETQRNKGNFPGRFSGRQFSNSRSEMNVSTLELGDSALYLCASSLAIWTGGGLTGKLFFGSGTQLSVL.